This TCR beta chain was captured in a study of neurological immune-mediated disorders (dated by TCRdb to between 2019 and 2020). For context, the study as a whole: Using UMI-based sequencing, the study compared peripheral blood TCR-beta repertoires from patients with HTLV-I-associated myelopathy (HAM/TSP), patients with multiple sclerosis, and healthy controls. Alongside PBMC samples, the set of fewer than 110 TCR-beta libraries contained longitudinal samples, technical triplicates, and paired CD4+ and CD8+ T-cell subsets that had been sorted. Of the roughly 71 subjects in the cohort, around 14 were HAM/TSP patients, approximately 34 were multiple sclerosis patients, and around 20 were healthy controls.

For the unsorted PBMC libraries, 2 million PBMCs were stored in RNAlater at -80 degrees C until RNA extraction and were used to generate the libraries. Peripheral blood underwent Ficoll-Hypaque density gradient centrifugation to isolate PBMCs, which were then cryopreserved in liquid nitrogen. Overall study outcomes, separate from this receptor: Expanded clones from different subjects shared no identical CDR3 amino acid sequences, which suggests that TCR-beta repertoires were private in all groups. TCR clonal expansion was highest in HAM/TSP patients and lowest in MS patients, with MS patients falling below even healthy controls.

V gives up 4 bases and J gives up 1 base, and the segment between their germline ends measures 16 bases. The CDR3 contains 17 residues, cysteine and phenylalanine counted. Solely the CDR3 DNA is kept, with 51 bases framed from the first base. From the germline V gene (reference sequence), CDR1 is LNHNV and CDR2 is YYDKDF. cDNA was synthesized by template-switch 5'RACE using a primer carrying a 10-nucleotide random unique molecular identifier by which each TCR transcript was tagged. Each sequencing run produced over 170 million TCR-beta sequences covering 15-18 subjects. The RNeasy kit was used for extraction of total RNA. TCR-beta VDJ regions were amplified with primers for the TCR constant region and the 5'RACE anchor, using the KAPA Real-time Library Amplification kit. Sample indexes and Illumina adaptors were added in a first PCR, and a second PCR then increased library yield. After Ampure bead purification, the roughly 650 bp TCR product was size-selected on a 2% E-gel SizeSelection system. Before pooling, library quality was checked on a Bioanalyzer, concentration was measured with Qubit, and libraries were quantified with the Kapa Library Quantification kit. Libraries were sequenced paired-end 2 x 150 bp on an Illumina HiSeq 2500. To increase sequence diversity, 25-30% phiX was spiked into each library pool. Turning to the authors' computational methods: The UMI-based MiGEC pipeline processed quality-filtered reads and removed over 80% of raw TCR sequences during error correction. IMGT germline references were used for alignment of VDJ genes, and clonotypes were defined by a unique CDR3 amino acid sequence together with V-J genes. Clonal expansion, Shannon diversity and CDR3 relatedness (CalcPairwiseDistances, ClusterSamples) were evaluated with VDJtools, and phylogenetic trees were built with CLCbio workbench. A clone was classed as expanded if it had 8 or more unique UMIs, a cutoff based on coefficient-of-variation modelling across technical triplicates. Through fastp at Q25 and MiXCR, TCRdb rebuilt clones from the public reads, retaining in-frame beta chains. CDR3 protein sequences are deduplicated, and each keeps its most common genes and DNA. TCRdb, not the authors, supplied the V and J calls. The sample data list tens of thousands of distinct CDR3 sequences, and about 14% of these were observed just once. The ten largest clones take up around 27% of the sample.

This clonotype showed up many times. Its recognized antigen is unknown. No base quality information exists; no much larger clone differs at one position. The chain was built from TRBV15 and TRBJ2-2, with TRBD1 tentatively as D gene (6 bases match). This TCR came from a woman between 45 and 60 years old with HTLV-1-associated myelopathy (HAM/TSP). Source material: PBMCs. Read as DNA, the sequence is TGTGCCACCAGCATGCCGTGGGGGCGGAGGAACACCGGGGAGCTGTTTTTT. The translation is CATSMPWGRRNTGELFF. The entire variable domain, with the stretches around the CDR3 drawn from the reference TRBV15 and TRBJ2-2 proteins, is DAMVIQNPRYQVTQFGKPVTLSCSQTLNHNVMYWYQQKSSQAPKLLFHYYDKDFNNEADTPDNFQSRRPNTSFCFLDIRSPGLGDTAMYLCATSMPWGRRNTGELFFGEGSRLTVL.